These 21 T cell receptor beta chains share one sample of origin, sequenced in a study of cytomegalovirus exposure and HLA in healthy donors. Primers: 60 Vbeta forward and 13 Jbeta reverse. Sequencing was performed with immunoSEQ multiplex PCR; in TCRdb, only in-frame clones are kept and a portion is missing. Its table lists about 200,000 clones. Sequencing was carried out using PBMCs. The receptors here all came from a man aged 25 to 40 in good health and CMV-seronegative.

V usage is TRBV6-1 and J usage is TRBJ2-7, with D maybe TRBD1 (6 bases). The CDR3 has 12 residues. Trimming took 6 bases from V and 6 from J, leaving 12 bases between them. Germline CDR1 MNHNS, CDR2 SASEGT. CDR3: CASRNRVSEQYF. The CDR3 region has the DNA TGTGCCAGCAGAAACAGGGTCTCCGAGCAGTACTTC.

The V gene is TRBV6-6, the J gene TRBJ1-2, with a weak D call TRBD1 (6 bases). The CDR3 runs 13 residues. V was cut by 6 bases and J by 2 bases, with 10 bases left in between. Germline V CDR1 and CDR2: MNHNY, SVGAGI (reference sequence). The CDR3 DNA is TGTGCCAGCAGGCCTACAGGGAACTATGGCTACACCTTC. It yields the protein CASRPTGNYGYTF.

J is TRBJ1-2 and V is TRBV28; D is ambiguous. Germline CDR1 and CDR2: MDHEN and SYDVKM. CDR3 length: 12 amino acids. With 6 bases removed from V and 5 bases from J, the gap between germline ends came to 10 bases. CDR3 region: CASRRVKYGYTF. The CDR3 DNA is TGTGCCAGCAGGAGGGTTAAGTATGGCTACACCTTC.

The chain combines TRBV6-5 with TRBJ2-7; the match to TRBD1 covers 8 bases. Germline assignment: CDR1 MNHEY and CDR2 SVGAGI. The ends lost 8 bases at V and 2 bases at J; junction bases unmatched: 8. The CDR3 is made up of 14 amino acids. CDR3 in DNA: TGTGCCAGCGGCCGGACAGGGCTTACCTACGAGCAGTACTTC. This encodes CASGRTGLTYEQYF.

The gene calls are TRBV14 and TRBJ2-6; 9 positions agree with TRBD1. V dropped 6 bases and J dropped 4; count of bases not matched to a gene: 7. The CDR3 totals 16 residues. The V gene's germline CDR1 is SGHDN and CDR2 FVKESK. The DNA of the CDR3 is TGTGCCAGCAGGGAGGACAGGGGACCGGGGGCCAACGTCCTGACTTTC. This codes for CASREDRGPGANVLTF.

Written as DNA, the CDR3 is TGTGCCTGGGGTCCGGGAGGCTTTGGAAACGAGCAGTACTTC. This sequence encodes CAWGPGGFGNEQYF. The chain uses TRBV30 and TRBJ2-7; 7 nucleotides match TRBD2. Per the germline V gene, CDR1 is GTSNPN and CDR2 is SVGIG (reference sequence). This CDR3 is built from 14 residues. The V gene end was trimmed by 5 bases and the J gene end by 5 bases; junction bases not matched to a gene: 12.

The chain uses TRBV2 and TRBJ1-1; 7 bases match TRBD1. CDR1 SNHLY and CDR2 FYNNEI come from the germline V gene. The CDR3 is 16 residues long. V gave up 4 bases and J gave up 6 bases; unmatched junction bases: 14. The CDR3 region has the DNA TGTGCCAGCAGTGGTCAAGGGGGCGCCTCAGAGGCTGAAGCTTTCTTT. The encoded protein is CASSGQGGASEAEAFF.

CDR3 loop: CASSYSDRGADTQYF. The CDR3 DNA is TGTGCCAGCAGTTACTCGGACAGGGGGGCAGATACGCAGTATTTT. The chain carries TRBV6-5 and TRBJ2-3; 10 nucleotides align to TRBD1. This CDR3 comprises 15 residues. Germline V gene data show CDR1 as MNHEY and CDR2 as SVGAGI. V dropped 0 bases and J dropped 4; count of bases not matched to a gene: 1.

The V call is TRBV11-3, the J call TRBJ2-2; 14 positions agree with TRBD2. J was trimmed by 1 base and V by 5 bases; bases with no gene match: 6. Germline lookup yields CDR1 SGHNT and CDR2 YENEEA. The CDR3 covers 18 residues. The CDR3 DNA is TGTGCCAGCAGCCCACGGGGACTAGCGGGGGTGAACACCGGGGAGCTGTTTTTT. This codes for CASSPRGLAGVNTGELFF.

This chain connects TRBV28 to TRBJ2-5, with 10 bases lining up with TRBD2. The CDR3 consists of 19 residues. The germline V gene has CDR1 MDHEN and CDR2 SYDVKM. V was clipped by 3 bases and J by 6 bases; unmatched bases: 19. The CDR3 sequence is CASSLPSGRAGTRSQTQYF. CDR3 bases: TGTGCCAGCAGTTTGCCCAGCGGGAGGGCGGGGACGCGGAGCCAGACCCAGTACTTC.

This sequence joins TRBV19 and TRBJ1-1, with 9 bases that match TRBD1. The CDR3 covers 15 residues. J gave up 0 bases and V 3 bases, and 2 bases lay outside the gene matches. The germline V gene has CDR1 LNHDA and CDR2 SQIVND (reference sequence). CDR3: CASSMGTGLNTEAFF. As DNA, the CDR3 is TGTGCCAGTAGTATGGGGACAGGGCTGAACACTGAAGCTTTCTTT.

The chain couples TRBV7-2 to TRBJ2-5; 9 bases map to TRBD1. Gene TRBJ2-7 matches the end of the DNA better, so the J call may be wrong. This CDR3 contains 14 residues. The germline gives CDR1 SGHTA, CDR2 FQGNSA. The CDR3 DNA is TGTGCCAGCAGCTACGACAGGGGGACCTACGAGCAGTACTTC. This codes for CASSYDRGTYEQYF.

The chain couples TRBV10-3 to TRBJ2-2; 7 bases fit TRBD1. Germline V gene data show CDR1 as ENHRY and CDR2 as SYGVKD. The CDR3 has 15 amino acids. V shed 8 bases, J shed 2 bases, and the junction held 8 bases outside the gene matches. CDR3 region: CAIGFQGDNTGELFF. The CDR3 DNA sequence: TGTGCCATCGGATTCCAGGGGGATAACACCGGGGAGCTGTTTTTT.

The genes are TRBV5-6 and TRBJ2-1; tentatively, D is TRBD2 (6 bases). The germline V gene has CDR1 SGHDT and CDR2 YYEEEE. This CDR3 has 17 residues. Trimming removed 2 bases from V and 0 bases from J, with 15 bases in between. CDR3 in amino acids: CASSLGGAGSSYNEQFF. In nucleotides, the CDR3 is TGTGCCAGCAGCTTAGGCGGGGCAGGGAGCTCCTACAATGAGCAGTTCTTC.

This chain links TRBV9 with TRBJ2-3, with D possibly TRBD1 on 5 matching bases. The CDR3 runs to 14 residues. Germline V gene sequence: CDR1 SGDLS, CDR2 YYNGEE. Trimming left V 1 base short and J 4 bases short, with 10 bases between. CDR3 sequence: CASSVLQDPDTQYF. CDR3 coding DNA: TGTGCCAGCAGCGTATTACAGGACCCAGATACGCAGTATTTT.

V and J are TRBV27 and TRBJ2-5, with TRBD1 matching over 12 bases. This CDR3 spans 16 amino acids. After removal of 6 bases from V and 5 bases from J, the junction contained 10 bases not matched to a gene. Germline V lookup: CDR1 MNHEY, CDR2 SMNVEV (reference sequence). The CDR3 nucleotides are TGTGCCAGCAGCCGGAGGGGACAGGGGGCGGTTGAGACCCAGTACTTC. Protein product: CASSRRGQGAVETQYF.

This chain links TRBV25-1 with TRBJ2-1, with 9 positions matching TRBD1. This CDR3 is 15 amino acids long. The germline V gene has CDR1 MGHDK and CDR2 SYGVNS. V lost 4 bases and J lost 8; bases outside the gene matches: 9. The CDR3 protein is CASSVSGQGLDEQFF. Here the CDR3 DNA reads TGTGCCAGCAGTGTCTCGGGACAGGGCCTAGATGAGCAGTTCTTC.

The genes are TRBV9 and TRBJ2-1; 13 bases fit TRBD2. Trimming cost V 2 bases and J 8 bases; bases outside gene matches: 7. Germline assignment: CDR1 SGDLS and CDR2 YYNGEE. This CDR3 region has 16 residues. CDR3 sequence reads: CASSVTGTSGKDEQFF. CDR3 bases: TGTGCCAGCAGCGTCACCGGGACTAGCGGGAAGGATGAGCAGTTCTTC.

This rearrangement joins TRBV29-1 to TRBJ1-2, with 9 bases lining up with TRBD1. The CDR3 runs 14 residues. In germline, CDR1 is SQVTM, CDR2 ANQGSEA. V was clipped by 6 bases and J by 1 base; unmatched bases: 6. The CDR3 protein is CSVLQGAINYGYTF. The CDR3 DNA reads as TGCAGCGTCCTACAGGGGGCGATTAACTATGGCTACACCTTC.

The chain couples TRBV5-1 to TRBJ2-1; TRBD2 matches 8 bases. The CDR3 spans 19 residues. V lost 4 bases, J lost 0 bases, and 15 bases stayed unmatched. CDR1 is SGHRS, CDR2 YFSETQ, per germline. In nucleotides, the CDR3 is TGCGCCAGCAGCCCGGAGGGGGGACGCACTAGCGGCTCCTACAATGAGCAGTTCTTC. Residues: CASSPEGGRTSGSYNEQFF.

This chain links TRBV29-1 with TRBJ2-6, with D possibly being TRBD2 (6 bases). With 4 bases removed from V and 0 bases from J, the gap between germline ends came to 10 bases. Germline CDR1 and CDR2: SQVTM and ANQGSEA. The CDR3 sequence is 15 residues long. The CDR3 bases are TGCAGCGTTGGACTAGACCTCTCTGGGGCCAACGTCCTGACTTTC. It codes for CSVGLDLSGANVLTF.